This T cell receptor beta chain was sequenced in a study of PD-1 blockade in classical Hodgkin lymphoma. The time point is: cycle 4 day 1 (C4D1), after 5 to 7 weeks of nivolumab. Brentuximab vedotin exposure varied among the patients, all of whom had relapsed after autologous stem cell transplantation. Only in-frame clones appear in the TCRdb table, and some are missing; sequencing was by immunoSEQ multiplex PCR. Of 100,000 or so clones detected, around 90% appear once; the ten largest clones hold 15% to 20%. V was pared by 8 bases and J by 8 bases, with 10 bases between. Germline-derived CDR1 and CDR2 are PRHDT and FYEKMQ (reference sequence). The CDR3 extends over 11 amino acids.

J is TRBJ2-1 and V is TRBV13; possibly TRBD1 for D (5 bases). The sequence was collected from a human donor with classical Hodgkin lymphoma. Here the sequenced sample was peripheral blood mononuclear cells (PBMCs), taken before the fourth cycle of nivolumab. In DNA form, the CDR3 reads TGTGCCAGCGTCAGGGAATATGAGCAGTTCTTC. Its translation: CASVREYEQFF.